What follows are 30 T cell receptor beta chains derived from one specimen sequenced in a study of T-cell reconstitution after alpha-beta-depleted transplantation in children. Unique molecular identifiers were built into the TCRbeta library. Via MiXCR, TCRdb re-called the PCR reads, giving one row per CDR3 protein. This table holds about 980,000 distinct CDR3 sequences, 25% to 35% found once. Sequencing was performed on PBMCs, mostly from graft donor cells, taken 360 days after TCRalphabeta/CD19-depleted stem cell transplant. The origin of the receptors is a boy under two years old who had a stem cell transplant for SCID, so the T cells may come from the graft donor.

This clonotype turned up a few times. The chain links TRBV7-8 to TRBJ2-7; D not certain. The CDR3 covers 17 residues. In germline, CDR1 is SGHVS, CDR2 FQNEAQ. V was trimmed by 0 bases and J by 0 bases, leaving 15 bases between them. The CDR3 coding sequence is TGTGCCAGCAGCTTAGCAGAAGCCCGACACCCCTCCTACGAGCAGTACTTC. Amino acids: CASSLAEARHPSYEQYF.

This clonotype has a handful of counts. The rearrangement uses TRBV29-1 and TRBJ1-1; 7 nucleotides align to TRBD1. There are 16 residues in the CDR3. Germline V gives CDR1 SQVTM, CDR2 ANQGSEA. Trimming at V came to 5 bases and at J to 5 bases, leaving 17 bases not matched to a gene. CDR3 coding DNA: TGCAGCGTTAAAAGGGTTTCAGGGGGAGGTGGAACTGAAGCTTTCTTT. Translation: CSVKRVSGGGGTEAFF.

V is TRBV6-5 and J is TRBJ1-1; TRBD1 agrees at 8 bases. CDR3 length: 13 amino acids. The germline CDR1 and CDR2 sequences are MNHEY and SVGAGI. The V gene end was trimmed by 2 bases and the J gene end by 6 bases; junction bases not matched to a gene: 2. CDR3 protein: CASSYQGQAEAFF. In DNA, the CDR3 is TGTGCCAGCAGTTACCAGGGACAGGCTGAAGCTTTCTTT.

This clonotype was counted only a few times. V and J are TRBV10-3 and TRBJ2-1; D call uncertain. Germline CDR1 ENHRY, CDR2 SYGVKD. Trimming left V 0 bases short and J 9 bases short, with 6 bases between. The CDR3 length is 12 residues. The CDR3 DNA sequence: TGTGCCATCAGTGAGTCCGTCGGTGAGCAGTTCTTC. Its translation is CAISESVGEQFF.

The genes are TRBV10-3 and TRBJ2-3; TRBD1 aligns across 7 bases. Losses at the gene ends were 7 bases for V and 0 bases for J; bases not matched to a gene: 10. The germline gives CDR1 ENHRY, CDR2 SYGVKD. This CDR3 is built from 16 residues. The CDR3 sequence is CAIKSTGSSSTDTQYF. As DNA, the CDR3 is TGTGCCATCAAATCGACAGGGAGTTCAAGCACAGATACGCAGTATTTT.

This clonotype turned up a few times. The chain employs TRBV20-1 and TRBJ2-2; D is undetermined. The length of the CDR3 is 15 residues. The germline V and J ends were trimmed by 0 bases and 0 bases, with 8 bases remaining between them. The germline CDR1 and CDR2 sequences are DFQATT and SNEGSKA (reference sequence). CDR3 sequence reads: CSAREKGSNTGELFF. The DNA for the CDR3 is TGCAGTGCTAGAGAAAAGGGATCGAACACCGGGGAGCTGTTTTTT.

The chain recombines TRBV7-2 with TRBJ2-1; TRBD1 might be the D (7 bases). The CDR3 is 16 amino acids. The ends were cut back, 5 bases at V and 4 bases at J, with 18 bases in the middle. Germline loops: CDR1 SGHTA, CDR2 FQGNSA. This CDR3 is CASSRQGGPAYNEQFF. CDR3 nucleotide sequence: TGTGCCAGCAGCCGGCAGGGGGGACCAGCTTACAATGAGCAGTTCTTC.

This clonotype was counted between two and nine times. This rearrangement joins TRBV5-1 to TRBJ2-5; either TRBD1 or TRBD2 may fit D (6 bases each). CDR1 and CDR2 from the germline V gene are SGHRS and YFSETQ. The V and J ends lost 0 bases and 4 bases respectively, with 16 bases between them. This CDR3 is built from 16 residues. The CDR3 DNA is TGCGCCAGCAGCTTGGTATCGGGGGCAGGGTCAGAGACCCAGTACTTC. Its protein product is CASSLVSGAGSETQYF.

The genes are TRBV7-3 and TRBJ2-2; 8 positions agree with TRBD2. The CDR3 is made up of 14 amino acids. V lost 4 bases, J lost 6 bases, and 4 bases stayed unmatched. The germline gives CDR1 SGHTA, CDR2 FQGTGA. The CDR3 is CASSYDGGAGELFF. The DNA for the CDR3 is TGTGCCAGCAGCTACGACGGGGGGGCCGGGGAGCTGTTTTTT.

This CDR3 reads CASSEQEEGAVYNEQFF. CDR3 coding DNA: TGTGCCAGCAGTGAACAGGAGGAGGGGGCGGTCTACAATGAGCAGTTCTTC. The V and J genes are TRBV2 and TRBJ2-1; tentative D call: TRBD1 (7 bases). In germline, CDR1 is SNHLY, CDR2 FYNNEI. The CDR3 is 17 amino acids. The germline V and J ends were trimmed by 2 bases and 3 bases, with 17 bases remaining between them.

The V call is TRBV5-1, the J call TRBJ2-7, with 13 bases lining up with TRBD2. Germline V CDR1 and CDR2: SGHRS, YFSETQ. The CDR3 is 17 amino acids. V shed 0 bases, J shed 3 bases, and the junction held 6 bases outside the gene matches. The CDR3 reads CASSLEAGTSGVYEQYF. The CDR3 DNA is TGCGCCAGCAGCTTGGAAGCCGGGACTAGCGGGGTCTACGAGCAGTACTTC.

This clonotype turned up a few times. J is TRBJ2-5 and V is TRBV20-1; D not resolved. The CDR3 runs 12 residues. V lost 3 bases to trimming and J lost 5 bases, with 10 bases between them. The germline V gene encodes CDR1 DFQATT and CDR2 SNEGSKA (reference sequence). The DNA for the CDR3 is TGCAGTGCTAGTCGGGTGCGGGAGACCCAGTACTTC. Its protein is CSASRVRETQYF.

The chain uses TRBV29-1 and TRBJ2-1; D remains unclear. Germline values: CDR1 SQVTM, CDR2 ANQGSEA. Trimming cost V 6 bases and J 4 bases, with 22 bases left between them. The CDR3 has 16 residues. CDR3 coding DNA: TGCAGCGTCGGGCACCGGTGGAGACACTCTTACAATGAGCAGTTCTTC. This codes for CSVGHRWRHSYNEQFF.

This clonotype was counted a single time. The V gene is TRBV21-1, the J gene TRBJ2-1. TRBV21-1 is given as a pseudogene. This CDR3 region has 10 residues. The CDR3 is CASSWSWQFF. The DNA for the CDR3 is TGTGCCAGCAGCTGGAGTTGGCAGTTCTTC.

In its sample, this clonotype was seen a few times. CDR3 protein: CASSETSGSYNEQFF. CDR3 sequence (DNA): TGTGCCAGCAGTGAAACTAGCGGGAGTTACAATGAGCAGTTCTTC. J is TRBJ2-1 and V is TRBV6-4; 11 bases line up with TRBD2. CDR3 length: 15 residues. Germline assignment: CDR1 MRHNA and CDR2 SNTAGT. Trimming cost V 3 bases and J 4 bases; bases outside gene matches: 2.

V gene TRBV20-1 combines with J gene TRBJ2-3; 7 bases agree with TRBD2. The CDR3 extends over 12 amino acids. Germline V gives CDR1 DFQATT, CDR2 SNEGSKA (reference sequence). V shed 4 bases and J 14 bases; nucleotides not matched to a gene: 12. The CDR3 DNA sequence: TGCAGTGCTAAAGAGACTAGCAGGGTTCGGTATTTT. Its protein is CSAKETSRVRYF.

V gene TRBV20-1 combines with J gene TRBJ2-7; tentatively, D is TRBD1 (6 bases). The CDR3 has 13 amino acids. CDR1 is DFQATT, CDR2 SNEGSKA, per germline (reference sequence). V shed 5 bases and J shed 6 bases, with 17 bases lying between them. CDR3 sequence (DNA): TGCAGTGCTGGACCCGGGACAATCCTCGAGCAGTACTTC. Its protein product is CSAGPGTILEQYF.

This chain uses TRBV2 with TRBJ2-5; no reliable D call. The CDR3 is made up of 13 amino acids. V gave up 7 bases and J gave up 5 bases, with 14 bases separating them. CDR1 and CDR2 from the germline V gene are SNHLY and FYNNEI. Here the CDR3 DNA reads TGTGCCAGCATCCCCTATGGGTTGGAGACCCAGTACTTC. Translation gives CASIPYGLETQYF.

This clonotype was recorded once. The chain is built from TRBV6-6 and TRBJ1-1, with a weak D call TRBD1 (5 bases). V lost 0 bases and J lost 8, with 10 bases in between. Germline V gives CDR1 MNHNY, CDR2 SVGAGI (reference sequence). There are 13 residues in the CDR3. DNA of the CDR3: TGTGCCAGCAGTTACTCGATGTGGGGGGAAGCTTTCTTT. Its translation is CASSYSMWGEAFF.

J is TRBJ2-2 and V is TRBV5-1, with 7 bases lining up with TRBD1. The V gene end was trimmed by 4 bases and the J gene end by 7 bases; junction bases not matched to a gene: 7. Germline V gene sequence: CDR1 SGHRS, CDR2 YFSETQ. This CDR3 has 14 residues. The CDR3, as DNA: TGCGCCAGCAGCGTCATACAGGGGAGCGGGGAGCTGTTTTTT. Translated: CASSVIQGSGELFF. The full variable domain, in which reference TRBV5-1 and TRBJ2-2 provide the parts outside the CDR3, is KAGVTQTPRYLIKTRGQQVTLSCSPISGHRSVSWYQQTPGQGLQFLFEYFSETQRNKGNFPGRFSGRQFSNSRSEMNVSTLELGDSALYLCASSVIQGSGELFFGEGSRLTVL.

The table lists this clonotype with a few counts. V usage is TRBV7-9 and J usage is TRBJ1-6, with TRBD1 identical over 11 bases. Trimming took 5 bases from V and 9 from J; bases not matched to a gene: 6. The CDR3 runs to 15 residues. The V gene's germline CDR1 is SEHNR and CDR2 FQNEAQ (reference sequence). CDR3 amino acids: CASSRGGTGGSPLHF. The CDR3 DNA sequence: TGTGCCAGCAGCCGGGGAGGGACAGGGGGTTCACCCCTCCACTTT.

This clonotype has a handful of counts. The CDR3: CASRPDRGVSYEQYF. For the CDR3, the DNA is TGTGCCAGCAGACCGGACAGGGGAGTGTCCTACGAGCAGTACTTC. J is TRBJ2-7 and V is TRBV4-2; TRBD1 aligns across 9 bases. CDR3 length equals 15 residues. Germline CDR1 LGHNA, CDR2 YNFKEQ. V trimming: 6 bases; J trimming: 1 base; junction bases outside the gene matches: 7.

The chain combines TRBV29-1 with TRBJ1-2, with D maybe TRBD1 (5 bases). V shed 5 bases and J shed 8 bases, with 18 bases lying between them. In germline, CDR1 is SQVTM, CDR2 ANQGSEA. The CDR3 contains 13 residues. The CDR3 DNA follows: TGCAGCGTTCTTCTCCAGGGACGCGGCGGCTACACCTTC. Its protein is CSVLLQGRGGYTF.

The table lists this clonotype with many counts. This chain uses TRBV28 with TRBJ1-4; D perhaps matches TRBD1 (6 bases). V lost 5 bases and J 8 bases, leaving 21 bases between the germline ends. The germline V gene has CDR1 MDHEN and CDR2 SYDVKM. The CDR3 is 16 amino acids. CDR3 sequence (DNA): TGTGCCAGCAGTCGGGACATGGGGCCTATGTGGGAAAAACTGTTTTTT. Its protein product is CASSRDMGPMWEKLFF.

This chain joins TRBV7-2 and TRBJ2-1; weak D call: TRBD2 (5 bases). The V gene lost 0 bases and the J gene lost 4 bases, with 16 bases spanning the gap. The CDR3 consists of 17 residues. Germline V gene data show CDR1 as SGHTA and CDR2 as FQGNSA. The CDR3, as DNA: TGTGCCAGCAGCTTAGCTCCACCGGGATTAACATACAATGAGCAGTTCTTC. It encodes CASSLAPPGLTYNEQFF.

The chain couples TRBV10-2 to TRBJ1-2; perhaps TRBD1 as D (5 bases). CDR3 length: 13 residues. Germline loops: CDR1 WSHSY, CDR2 SAAADI. V was shortened by 7 bases and J by 8 bases, with 17 bases between the two germline ends. CDR3 DNA sequence: TGCGCCAGCAACGGGGGTGGGCCGTGGGGCTACACCTTC. Its protein product is CASNGGGPWGYTF.

The V gene is TRBV15, the J gene TRBJ1-4; no clear D gene. The germline V gene has CDR1 LNHNV and CDR2 YYDKDF (reference sequence). The CDR3 has 14 amino acids. The V and J ends lost 3 bases and 0 bases respectively, with 5 bases between them. CDR3 protein: CATSSGTTNEKLFF. The CDR3 DNA sequence: TGTGCCACCAGCAGCGGAACAACTAATGAAAAACTGTTTTTT.

This clonotype was seen once. The genes are TRBV10-1 and TRBJ2-3, with TRBD2 matching over 9 bases. CDR1 WNHNN and CDR2 SYGVQD come from the germline V gene (reference sequence). CDR3 length: 15 amino acids. After removal of 2 bases from V and 2 bases from J, the junction contained 2 bases not matched to a gene. The CDR3 reads CASSERGGDTDTQYF. CDR3 DNA sequence: TGCGCCAGCAGTGAGCGCGGGGGGGACACAGATACGCAGTATTTT.

This clonotype was observed many times. CDR3 protein: CASSYRTGWGTDTQYF. The CDR3 DNA sequence: TGTGCCAGCAGTTATCGGACAGGGTGGGGTACAGATACGCAGTATTTT. J is TRBJ2-3 and V is TRBV6-5, with TRBD1 matching 8 bases. Unmatched junction bases numbered 8, after V lost 3 bases and J lost 3 bases. Germline CDR1 MNHEY, CDR2 SVGAGI. The CDR3 totals 16 residues.

V usage is TRBV12-3 or TRBV12-4 and J usage is TRBJ2-7; 7 nucleotides match TRBD1. CDR3 length: 14 amino acids. V trimming: 5 bases; J trimming: 1 base; junction bases outside the gene matches: 5. DNA for the CDR3: TGTGCCAGCAGTACACAGGGGCTTTCCTACGAGCAGTACTTC. It yields the protein CASSTQGLSYEQYF.